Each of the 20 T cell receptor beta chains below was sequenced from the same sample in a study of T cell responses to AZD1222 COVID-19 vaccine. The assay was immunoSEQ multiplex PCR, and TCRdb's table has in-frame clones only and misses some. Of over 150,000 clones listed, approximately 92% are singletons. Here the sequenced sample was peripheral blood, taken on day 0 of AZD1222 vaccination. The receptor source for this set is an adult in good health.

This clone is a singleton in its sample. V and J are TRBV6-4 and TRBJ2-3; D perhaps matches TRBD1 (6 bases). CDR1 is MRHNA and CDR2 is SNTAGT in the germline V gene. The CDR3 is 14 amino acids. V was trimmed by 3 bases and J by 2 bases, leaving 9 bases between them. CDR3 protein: CASSETGLTDTQYF. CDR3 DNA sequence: TGTGCCAGCAGTGAGACAGGTCTCACAGATACGCAGTATTTT.

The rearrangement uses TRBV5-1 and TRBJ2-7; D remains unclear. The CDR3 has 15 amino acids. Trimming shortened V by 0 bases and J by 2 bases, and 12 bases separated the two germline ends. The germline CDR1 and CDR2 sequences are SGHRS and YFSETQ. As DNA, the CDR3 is TGCGCCAGCAGCTTGGGTCCCACAGAGGCCTACGAGCAGTACTTC. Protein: CASSLGPTEAYEQYF.

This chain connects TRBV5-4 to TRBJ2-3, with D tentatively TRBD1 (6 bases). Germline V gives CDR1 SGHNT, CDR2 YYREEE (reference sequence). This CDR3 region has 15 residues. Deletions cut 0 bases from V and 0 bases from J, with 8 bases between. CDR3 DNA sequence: TGTGCCAGCAGCTTGGGGGGGCTTAGCACAGATACGCAGTATTTT. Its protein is CASSLGGLSTDTQYF.

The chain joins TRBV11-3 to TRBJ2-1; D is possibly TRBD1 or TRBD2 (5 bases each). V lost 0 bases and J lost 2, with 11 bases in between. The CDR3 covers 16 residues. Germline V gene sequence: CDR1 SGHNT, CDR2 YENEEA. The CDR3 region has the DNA TGTGCCAGCAGCTTAGAGGGACGGGGAGCCTACAATGAGCAGTTCTTC. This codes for CASSLEGRGAYNEQFF.

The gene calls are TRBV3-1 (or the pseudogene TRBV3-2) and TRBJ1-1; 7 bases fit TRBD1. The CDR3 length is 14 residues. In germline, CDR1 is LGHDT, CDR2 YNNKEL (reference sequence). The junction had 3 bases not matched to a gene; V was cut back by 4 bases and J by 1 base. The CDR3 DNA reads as TGTGCCAGCAGCCTCAGGACAGGGAACACTGAAGCTTTCTTT. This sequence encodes CASSLRTGNTEAFF.

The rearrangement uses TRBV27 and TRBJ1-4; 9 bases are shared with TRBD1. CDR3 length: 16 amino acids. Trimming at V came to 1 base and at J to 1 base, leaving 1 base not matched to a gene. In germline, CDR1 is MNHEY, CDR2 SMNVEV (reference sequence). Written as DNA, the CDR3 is TGTGCCAGCAGTTTATGGACAGGGGAAACTAATGAAAAACTGTTTTTT. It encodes CASSLWTGETNEKLFF.

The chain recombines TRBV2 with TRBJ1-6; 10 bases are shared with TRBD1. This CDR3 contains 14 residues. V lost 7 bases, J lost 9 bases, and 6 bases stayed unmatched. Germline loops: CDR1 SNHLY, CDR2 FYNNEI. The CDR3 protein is CASTRQGAVSPLHF. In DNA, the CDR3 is TGTGCCAGCACTCGACAGGGGGCCGTTTCACCCCTCCACTTT.

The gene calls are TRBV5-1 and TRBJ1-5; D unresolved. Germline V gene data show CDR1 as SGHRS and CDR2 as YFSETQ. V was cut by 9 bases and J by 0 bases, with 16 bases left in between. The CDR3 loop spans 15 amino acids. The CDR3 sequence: CAIPLGWGSNQPQHF. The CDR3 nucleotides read TGCGCCATCCCCCTTGGGTGGGGTAGCAATCAGCCCCAGCATTTT.

CDR3 loop: CAIRGGQGAIYEQYF. The CDR3 region has the DNA TGTGCCATCAGGGGGGGACAGGGGGCAATTTACGAGCAGTACTTC. The V call is TRBV10-3, the J call TRBJ2-7; 12 bases are shared with TRBD1. V gave up 6 bases and J gave up 4 bases; unmatched junction bases: 7. This CDR3 has 15 residues. The germline gives CDR1 ENHRY, CDR2 SYGVKD.

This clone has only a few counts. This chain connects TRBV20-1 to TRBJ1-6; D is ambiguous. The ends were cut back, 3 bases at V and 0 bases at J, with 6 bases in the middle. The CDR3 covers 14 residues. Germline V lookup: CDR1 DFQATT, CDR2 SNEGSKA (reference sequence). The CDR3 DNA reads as TGCAGTGCTAGTGGGAGCTCCTATAATTCACCCCTCCACTTT. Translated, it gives CSASGSSYNSPLHF.

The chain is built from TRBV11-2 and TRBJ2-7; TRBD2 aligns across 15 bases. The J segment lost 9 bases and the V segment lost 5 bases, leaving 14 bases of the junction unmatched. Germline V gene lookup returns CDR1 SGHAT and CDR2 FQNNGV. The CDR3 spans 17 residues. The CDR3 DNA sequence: TGTGCCAGCAGCCCCATGGCAGGACTAGCGGGAGGGCCGGGGCAGTACTTC. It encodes CASSPMAGLAGGPGQYF.

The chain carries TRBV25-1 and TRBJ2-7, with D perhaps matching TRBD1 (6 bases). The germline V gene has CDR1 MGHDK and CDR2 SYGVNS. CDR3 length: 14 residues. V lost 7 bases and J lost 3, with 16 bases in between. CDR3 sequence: CASNGQLEIYEQYF. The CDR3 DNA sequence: TGTGCCAGCAACGGACAGCTGGAAATCTACGAGCAGTACTTC.

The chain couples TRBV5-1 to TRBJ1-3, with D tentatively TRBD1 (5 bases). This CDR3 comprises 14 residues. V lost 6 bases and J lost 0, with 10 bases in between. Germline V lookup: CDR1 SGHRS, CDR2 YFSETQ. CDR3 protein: CASKEQASGNTIYF. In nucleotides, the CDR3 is TGCGCCAGCAAAGAACAGGCCTCTGGAAACACCATATATTTT. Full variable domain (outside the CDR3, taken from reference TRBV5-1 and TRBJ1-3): KAGVTQTPRYLIKTRGQQVTLSCSPISGHRSVSWYQQTPGQGLQFLFEYFSETQRNKGNFPGRFSGRQFSNSRSEMNVSTLELGDSALYLCASKEQASGNTIYFGEGSWLTVV.

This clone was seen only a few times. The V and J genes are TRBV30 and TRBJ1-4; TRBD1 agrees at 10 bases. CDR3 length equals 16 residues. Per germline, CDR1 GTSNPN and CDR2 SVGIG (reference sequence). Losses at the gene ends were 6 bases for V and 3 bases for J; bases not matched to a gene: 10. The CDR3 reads CACSGTGEGSNEKLFF. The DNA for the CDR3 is TGTGCCTGTTCCGGGACAGGGGAAGGGTCTAATGAAAAACTGTTTTTT.

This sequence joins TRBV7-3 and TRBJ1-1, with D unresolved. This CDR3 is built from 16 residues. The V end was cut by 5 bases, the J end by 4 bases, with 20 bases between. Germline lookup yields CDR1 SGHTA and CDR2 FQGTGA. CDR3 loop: CASSPFGGAVGTEAFF. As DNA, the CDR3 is TGTGCCAGCAGCCCGTTCGGTGGAGCGGTGGGCACTGAAGCTTTCTTT.

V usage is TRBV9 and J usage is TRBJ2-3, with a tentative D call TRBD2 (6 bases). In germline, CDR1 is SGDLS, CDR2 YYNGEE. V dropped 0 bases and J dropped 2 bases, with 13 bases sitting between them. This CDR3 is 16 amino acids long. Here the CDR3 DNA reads TGTGCCAGCAGCGTAGCGGGTAGCGGAAACACAGATACGCAGTATTTT. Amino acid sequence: CASSVAGSGNTDTQYF.

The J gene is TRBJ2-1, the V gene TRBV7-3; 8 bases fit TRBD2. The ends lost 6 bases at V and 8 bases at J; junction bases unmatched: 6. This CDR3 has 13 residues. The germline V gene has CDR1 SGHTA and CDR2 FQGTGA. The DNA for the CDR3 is TGTGCCAGCAGTCCTATCGGGGGGGATGAGCAGTTCTTC. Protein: CASSPIGGDEQFF.

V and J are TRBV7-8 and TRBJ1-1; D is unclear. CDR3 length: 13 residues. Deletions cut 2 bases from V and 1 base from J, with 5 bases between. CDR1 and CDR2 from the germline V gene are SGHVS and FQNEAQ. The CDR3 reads CASSLFKNTEAFF. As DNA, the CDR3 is TGTGCCAGCAGCTTATTTAAGAACACTGAAGCTTTCTTT.

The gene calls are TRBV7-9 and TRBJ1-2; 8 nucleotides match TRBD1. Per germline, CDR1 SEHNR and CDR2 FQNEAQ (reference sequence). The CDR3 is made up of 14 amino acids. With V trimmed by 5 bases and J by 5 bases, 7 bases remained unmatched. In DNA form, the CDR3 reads TGTGCCAGCAGCGGAAACAGGGGGATATATGGCTACACCTTC. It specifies CASSGNRGIYGYTF.

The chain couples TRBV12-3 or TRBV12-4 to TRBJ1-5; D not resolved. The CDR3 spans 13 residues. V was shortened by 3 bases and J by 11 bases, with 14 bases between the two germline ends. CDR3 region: CASSFRFMGAQHF. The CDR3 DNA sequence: TGTGCCAGCAGTTTTCGGTTTATGGGAGCCCAGCATTTT.